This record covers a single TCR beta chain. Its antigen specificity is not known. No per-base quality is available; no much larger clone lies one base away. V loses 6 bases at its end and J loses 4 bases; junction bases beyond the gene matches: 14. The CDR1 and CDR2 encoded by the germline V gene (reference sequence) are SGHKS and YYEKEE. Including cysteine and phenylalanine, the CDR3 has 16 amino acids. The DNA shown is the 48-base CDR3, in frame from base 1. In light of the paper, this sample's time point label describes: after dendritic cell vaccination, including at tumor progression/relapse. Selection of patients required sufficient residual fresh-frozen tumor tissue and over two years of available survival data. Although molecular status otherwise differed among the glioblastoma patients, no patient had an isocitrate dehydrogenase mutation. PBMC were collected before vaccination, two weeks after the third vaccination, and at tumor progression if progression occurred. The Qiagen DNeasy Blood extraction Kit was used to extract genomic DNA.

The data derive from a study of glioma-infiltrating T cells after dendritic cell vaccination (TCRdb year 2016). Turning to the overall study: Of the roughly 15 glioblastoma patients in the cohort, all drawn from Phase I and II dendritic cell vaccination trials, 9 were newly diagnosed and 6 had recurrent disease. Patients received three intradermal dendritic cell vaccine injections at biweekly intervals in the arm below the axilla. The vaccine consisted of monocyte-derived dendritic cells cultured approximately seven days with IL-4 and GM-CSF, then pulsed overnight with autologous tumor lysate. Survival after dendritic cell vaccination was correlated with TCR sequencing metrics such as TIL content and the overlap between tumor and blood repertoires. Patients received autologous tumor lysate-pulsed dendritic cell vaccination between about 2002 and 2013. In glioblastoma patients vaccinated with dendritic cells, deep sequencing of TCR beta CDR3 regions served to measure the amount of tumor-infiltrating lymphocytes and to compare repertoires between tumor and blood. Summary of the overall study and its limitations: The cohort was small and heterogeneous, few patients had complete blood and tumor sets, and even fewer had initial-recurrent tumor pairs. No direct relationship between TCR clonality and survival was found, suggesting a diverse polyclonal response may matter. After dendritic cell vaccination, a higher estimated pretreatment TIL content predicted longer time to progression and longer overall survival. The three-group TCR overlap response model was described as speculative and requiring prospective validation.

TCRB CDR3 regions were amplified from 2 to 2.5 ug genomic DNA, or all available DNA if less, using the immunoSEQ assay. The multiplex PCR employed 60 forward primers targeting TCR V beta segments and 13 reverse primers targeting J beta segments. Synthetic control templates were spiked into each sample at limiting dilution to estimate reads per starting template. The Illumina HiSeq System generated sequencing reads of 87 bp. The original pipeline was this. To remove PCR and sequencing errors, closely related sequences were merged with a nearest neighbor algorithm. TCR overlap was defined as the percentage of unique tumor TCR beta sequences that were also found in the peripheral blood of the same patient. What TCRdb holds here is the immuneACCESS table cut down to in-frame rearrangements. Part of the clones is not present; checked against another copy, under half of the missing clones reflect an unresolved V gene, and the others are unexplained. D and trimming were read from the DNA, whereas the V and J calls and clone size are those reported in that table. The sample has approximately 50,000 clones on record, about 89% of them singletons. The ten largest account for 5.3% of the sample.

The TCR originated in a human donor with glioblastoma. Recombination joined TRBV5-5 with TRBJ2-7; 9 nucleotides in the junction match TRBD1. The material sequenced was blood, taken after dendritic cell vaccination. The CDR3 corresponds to CASKPRTGGVSYEQYF. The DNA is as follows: TGTGCCAGCAAGCCCCGAACAGGGGGCGTCTCGTACGAGCAGTACTTC. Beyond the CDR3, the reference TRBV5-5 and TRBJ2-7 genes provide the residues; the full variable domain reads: DAGVTQSPTHLIKTRGQQVTLRCSPISGHKSVSWYQQVLGQGPQFIFQYYEKEERGRGNFPDRFSARQFPNYSSELNVNALLLGDSALYLCASKPRTGGVSYEQYFGPGTRLTVT.